This TCR beta chain stems from a study of T cell responses to AZD1222 COVID-19 vaccine. Trimming took 2 bases from V and 1 from J; bases not matched to a gene: 10. The CDR3 is 18 amino acids. Germline CDR1 SGHRS, CDR2 YFSETQ. In the case of this clone: Its antigen is currently unknown.

Points from the study as a whole: Reports say nearly half of spike-specific TCRs go after unmutated variant regions. Repertoire sampling happened only post peak T cell response.

TCRdb's copy holds only in-frame clones and misses some; the assay was immunoSEQ multiplex PCR. The table has approximately 190,000 clones, roughly 92% seen once. The specimen was peripheral blood, collected on day 0 of AZD1222 vaccination. The source of this sequence is an adult in good health. The chain combines TRBV5-1 with TRBJ2-3, with 10 nucleotides matching TRBD2. In nucleotides, the CDR3 is TGCGCCAGCAGCTTTGGTCTAGCGGGGGAGGGTCGCACAGATACGCAGTATTTT. This sequence encodes CASSFGLAGEGRTDTQYF.